The 5 T cell receptor beta chains presented below share a single source sample, sequenced in a study of T-cell memory formation after mild COVID-19. TCRdb passed the 5' RACE reads through MiXCR, listing each CDR3 protein once. This table has some 150,000 distinct CDR3 sequences, almost 25% appearing once. Sequences were obtained from PBMCs or a T cell subset sorted from them (not recorded which). The receptors come from an adult woman who had mild COVID-19 (a few samples of this study predate the infection). Cell type and time point are not known.

This clonotype was recorded a few times. V is TRBV7-9 and J is TRBJ2-7; tentatively, D is TRBD2 (5 bases). The ends were cut back, 3 bases at V and 4 bases at J, with 10 bases in the middle. This CDR3 comprises 13 residues. Germline CDR1 reads SEHNR; CDR2 reads FQNEAQ (reference sequence). The CDR3, as DNA: TGTGCCAGCAGCTTCGCGGGCCAGTACGAGCAGTACTTC. Translated: CASSFAGQYEQYF.

This sequence joins TRBV4-1 and TRBJ1-2, with no clear D. Germline CDR1 MGHRA, CDR2 YSYEKL. V was trimmed by 0 bases and J by 13 bases, leaving 9 bases between them. The CDR3 contains 11 residues. The CDR3 loop is CASSQEGLATF. The CDR3 DNA is TGCGCCAGCAGCCAAGAAGGTCTTGCCACCTTC.

This clonotype turned up a few times. The CDR3 protein is CASGGTGQGVYEQYF. CDR3 in DNA: TGTGCCAGCGGCGGTACCGGACAGGGAGTGTACGAGCAGTACTTC. The chain combines TRBV6-5 with TRBJ2-7; 8 positions agree with TRBD1. Trimming at V came to 8 bases and at J to 4 bases, leaving 13 bases not matched to a gene. This CDR3 has 15 amino acids. Germline V gene data show CDR1 as MNHEY and CDR2 as SVGAGI.

The chain carries TRBV27 and TRBJ1-1; D ambiguous. CDR1 and CDR2 (germline): MNHEY, SMNVEV (reference sequence). V lost 2 bases and J 2 bases, leaving 6 bases between the germline ends. This CDR3 comprises 13 residues. CDR3 DNA sequence: TGTGCCAGCAGTTTAAAGACAAACACTGAAGCTTTCTTT. Its protein product is CASSLKTNTEAFF.

The chain uses TRBV5-1 and TRBJ1-1, with TRBD1 matching over 8 bases. V gave up 0 bases and J gave up 5 bases; unmatched junction bases: 6. This CDR3 region has 15 residues. Per germline, CDR1 SGHRS and CDR2 YFSETQ. CDR3 nucleotides: TGCGCCAGCAGCTTGGAAGCAGGGGGCGGGACTGAAGCTTTCTTT. This gives the protein CASSLEAGGGTEAFF.